This TCR beta chain derives from a study of T cell responses to AZD1222 COVID-19 vaccine. Germline-derived CDR1 and CDR2 are SGHNT and YYREEE (reference sequence). V dropped 4 bases and J dropped 1; count of bases not matched to a gene: 3. This CDR3 region has 14 residues. The protocol was immunoSEQ multiplex PCR, while the TCRdb copy is restricted to in-frame clones and leaves out a portion. The sample records more than 90,000 clones, around 89% being singletons. The clonotype originates from an adult who received the AZD1222 COVID-19 vaccine. The chain employs TRBV5-4 and TRBJ2-5, with 8 nucleotides matching TRBD1. Sequenced here: peripheral blood, sampled 28 days after the second AZD1222 dose. This CDR3 is CASSPGQGQETQYF. DNA for the CDR3: TGTGCCAGCAGCCCCGGACAGGGCCAAGAGACCCAGTACTTC. Full variable domain (rest looked up from reference TRBV5-4 and TRBJ2-5): ETGVTQSPTHLIKTRGQQVTLRCSSQSGHNTVSWYQQALGQGPQFIFQYYREEENGRGNFPPRFSGLQFPNYSSELNVNALELDDSALYLCASSPGQGQETQYFGPGTRLLVL.